Sequencing of this T cell receptor beta chain was carried out in a study of T-cell reconstitution after alpha-beta-depleted transplantation in children. Unique molecular identifiers tagged the TCRbeta library. Via MiXCR, TCRdb re-called the PCR reads, giving one row per CDR3 protein. The sample includes about 610,000 distinct CDR3 sequences, about 10% seen only once; the top ten take 4% to 5%. The V and J ends lost 4 bases and 0 bases respectively, with 12 bases between them. The CDR3 totals 15 residues. The germline V gene encodes CDR1 MNHNS and CDR2 SASEGT. The sample holds many counts of this clonotype.

V and J are TRBV6-1 and TRBJ1-1, with D possibly matching TRBD1 (5 bases). The clonotype originates from a human donor who donated a stem cell graft to a child with acute myeloid leukemia. Sequencing was performed on PBMCs from the stem cell graft donor, taken from the stem cell graft. The CDR3 DNA reads TGTGCCAGCAGTGGCGAGGGGTTTCTGAACACTGAAGCTTTCTTT. This translates into CASSGEGFLNTEAFF.